These 24 T cell receptor beta chains were sequenced from one sample in a study of blood T cell repertoires in COVID-19. Assay: immunoSEQ multiplex PCR; the TCRdb copy retains only in-frame clones and omits some. The sample has 100,000 to 120,000 clones, over 75% seen once; the top ten hold under 5%. Sequenced: peripheral blood. These receptors were taken from a woman between 65 and 79 years old with acute or convalescent COVID-19.

In the case of this clone: At one of its ends the junction is not consistent with the germline gene, which may arise from a read error. The chain joins TRBV19 to TRBJ1-2, with 9 bases matching TRBD1. The CDR3 is 16 amino acids. Germline V gene data show CDR1 as LNHDA and CDR2 as SQIVND (reference sequence). CDR3 DNA: TGTGCCAGTAGCGACCCCAAGGACAGGGGAGACTACGGCTACACCTTC. Translating it yields CASSDPKDRGDYGYTF.

This clone was seen once. This chain links TRBV6-5 with TRBJ2-2; TRBD2 matches at 10 bases. The CDR3 has 15 amino acids. J was trimmed by 6 bases and V by 6 bases; bases with no gene match: 7. Germline-derived CDR1 and CDR2 are MNHEY and SVGAGI. For the CDR3, the DNA is TGTGCCAGCAGCAAAGCGGGAGGGCCATCCGGGGAGCTGTTTTTT. Its translation is CASSKAGGPSGELFF.

The chain joins TRBV27 to TRBJ1-1; 10 bases match TRBD1. V was pared by 7 bases and J by 4 bases, with 9 bases of the junction left unmatched. This CDR3 has 15 amino acids. CDR1 and CDR2 (germline): MNHEY, SMNVEV (reference sequence). The CDR3 spells CASINIRDRGTEAFF. The CDR3 DNA reads TGTGCCAGCATCAATATCCGGGACAGGGGCACTGAAGCTTTCTTT.

The chain combines TRBV7-8 with TRBJ2-7, with 8 bases lining up with TRBD1. The CDR3 is made up of 15 amino acids. Trimming removed 1 base from V and 1 base from J; junction bases left unmatched: 3. Germline V gene lookup returns CDR1 SGHVS and CDR2 FQNEAQ. The CDR3 DNA reads as TGTGCCAGCAGCTTAGTAAACAGGGGGTCCTACGAGCAGTACTTC. Translation gives CASSLVNRGSYEQYF.

The chain employs TRBV28 and TRBJ1-1; D might be TRBD1 (5 bases). The germline V gene has CDR1 MDHEN and CDR2 SYDVKM. Deletions cut 10 bases from V and 2 bases from J, with 11 bases between. The CDR3 is 12 amino acids. The CDR3 region has the DNA TGTGCCACGGGGACTCTTAACACTGAAGCTTTCTTT. It specifies CATGTLNTEAFF.

The chain recombines TRBV29-1 with TRBJ1-1; 9 bases map to TRBD1. V was clipped by 7 bases and J by 5 bases; unmatched bases: 8. Germline lookup yields CDR1 SQVTM and CDR2 ANQGSEA. The CDR3 loop spans 13 amino acids. DNA for the CDR3: TGCAGCGGAGCAGCGGACAGGGGAACTGAAGCTTTCTTT. Amino acid sequence: CSGAADRGTEAFF.

V and J are TRBV21-1 and TRBJ2-7; the DNA was not used to check the table's D call, TRBD1. TRBV21-1 is an annotated pseudogene. CDR3 length: 16 residues. This CDR3 is CASSTYGQGASEEQYV. The CDR3 region has the DNA TGTGCCAGCAGCACCTACGGACAGGGGGCCTCGGAAGAGCAGTACGTC.

This clone was counted a single time. The J gene is TRBJ2-3, the V gene TRBV11-2, with 9 bases lining up with TRBD1. Trimming removed 5 bases from V and 0 bases from J; junction bases left unmatched: 6. The CDR3 loop spans 16 amino acids. From germline, CDR1 is SGHAT and CDR2 FQNNGV. This chain's CDR3 is CASSGATGGSTDTQYF. CDR3 bases: TGTGCCAGCAGCGGGGCGACAGGGGGGAGCACAGATACGCAGTATTTT.

This clone was counted once. The chain joins TRBV28 to TRBJ1-1; tentative D call: TRBD1 (5 bases). The CDR3 is made up of 14 amino acids. Germline lookup yields CDR1 MDHEN and CDR2 SYDVKM. V lost 4 bases, J lost 4 bases, and 13 bases lay in between. The CDR3 DNA reads as TGTGCCAGCAGTTACGACGGGGGGGGCACTGAAGCTTTCTTT. Translation gives CASSYDGGGTEAFF.

This chain uses TRBV4-2 with TRBJ1-1, with D maybe TRBD1 (6 bases). The CDR3 has 16 residues. Between the trimmed V and J ends, which lost 1 base and 4 bases, there was a span of 16 bases. Germline CDR1 reads LGHNA; CDR2 reads YNFKEQ. The CDR3 region has the DNA TGTGCCAGCAGCCAAGCCCAAGGGGGAGGGAGCACTGAAGCTTTCTTT. Its translation: CASSQAQGGGSTEAFF.

The CDR3 spells CASSHRTVDTGELFF. The CDR3 nucleotides are TGTGCCAGCAGCCATCGGACAGTTGACACCGGGGAGCTGTTTTTT. V is TRBV3-1 (or the pseudogene TRBV3-2) and J is TRBJ2-2; D is perhaps TRBD1 (6 bases). V was cut by 3 bases and J by 3 bases, with 11 bases left in between. The CDR3 is 15 residues long. Per germline, CDR1 LGHDT and CDR2 YNNKEL (reference sequence).

This chain uses TRBV7-8 with TRBJ1-1; 7 positions match TRBD1. V trimming: 5 bases; J trimming: 1 base; junction bases outside the gene matches: 7. Germline V CDR1 and CDR2: SGHVS, FQNEAQ. The CDR3 consists of 15 residues. The CDR3 reads CASSTTGHKNTEAFF. The DNA for the CDR3 is TGTGCCAGCAGCACGACAGGGCATAAGAACACTGAAGCTTTCTTT.

V gene TRBV4-3 combines with J gene TRBJ2-2; D perhaps matches TRBD2 (6 bases). From germline, CDR1 is LGHNA and CDR2 YSLEER. This CDR3 region has 16 residues. Between the trimmed V and J ends, which lost 0 bases and 4 bases, there was a span of 12 bases. The CDR3 coding sequence is TGCGCCAGCAGCCAAGATTTTGGGGAGGCCACCGGGGAGCTGTTTTTT. Protein product: CASSQDFGEATGELFF.

The chain couples TRBV29-1 to TRBJ2-3; D possibly corresponds to TRBD1 (6 bases). V was pared by 3 bases and J by 3 bases, with 13 bases between. Germline CDR1 is SQVTM and CDR2 is ANQGSEA. The CDR3 is 14 amino acids. CDR3 sequence: CSVDRGASTDTQYF. CDR3 nucleotide sequence: TGCAGCGTTGACAGGGGAGCTTCGACAGATACGCAGTATTTT.

This clone showed up just once. This chain connects TRBV7-3 to TRBJ2-1, with D possibly being TRBD1 (6 bases). The CDR3 has 13 residues. Germline loops: CDR1 SGHTA, CDR2 FQGTGA. Trimming cost V 2 bases and J 8 bases, with 10 bases left between them. The CDR3 DNA is TGTGCCAGCAGCTTACGACCAGGGGATGAGCAGTTCTTC. It specifies CASSLRPGDEQFF.

J is TRBJ2-7 and V is TRBV18, with 8 bases fitting TRBD1. Trimming took 2 bases from V and 7 from J; bases not matched to a gene: 4. The CDR3 extends over 13 amino acids. CDR1 is KGHSH and CDR2 is LQKENI in the germline V gene. CDR3: CASSPGTGGEQYF. The CDR3 DNA sequence: TGTGCCAGCTCACCAGGGACAGGTGGTGAGCAGTACTTC.

This chain connects TRBV7-2 to TRBJ1-2; D is perhaps TRBD1 (6 bases). The CDR3 consists of 17 residues. From germline, CDR1 is SGHTA and CDR2 FQGNSA. Deletions cut 3 bases from V and 3 bases from J, with 20 bases between. Written as DNA, the CDR3 is TGTGCCAGCAGCTTGGCGGGGGGGGCGGCAGGGTACTATGGCTACACCTTC. Amino acid sequence: CASSLAGGAAGYYGYTF.

The rearrangement links TRBV7-2 to TRBJ2-1; 11 positions match TRBD2. Germline V lookup: CDR1 SGHTA, CDR2 FQGNSA. J gave up 11 bases and V 5 bases, and 8 bases lay outside the gene matches. This CDR3 contains 14 residues. The CDR3 bases are TGTGCCAGCAGCCCTAGCGGGGGGAATCCCCAGCAGTTCTTC. As protein: CASSPSGGNPQQFF.

This chain uses TRBV7-2 with TRBJ1-1; D remains ambiguous. There are 15 residues in the CDR3. CDR1 and CDR2 from the germline V gene are SGHTA and FQGNSA. V dropped 5 bases and J dropped 0 bases, with 13 bases sitting between them. CDR3 sequence: CASSLDGVMNTEAFF. The CDR3 DNA reads TGTGCCAGCAGCCTGGACGGGGTCATGAACACTGAAGCTTTCTTT. The full variable domain, in which reference TRBV7-2 and TRBJ1-1 provide the parts outside the CDR3, is GAGVSQSPSNKVTEKGKDVELRCDPISGHTALYWYRQSLGQGLEFLIYFQGNSAPDKSGLPSDRFSAERTGGSVSTLTIQRTQQEDSAVYLCASSLDGVMNTEAFFGQGTRLTVV.

A word on this clone: At the DNA level, this CDR3 is encoded by other sequences in the same sample as well. CDR3 residues: CASSPGQSYGYTF. The CDR3 DNA is TGTGCCAGCAGCCCAGGACAGAGCTATGGCTACACCTTC. This chain connects TRBV5-6 to TRBJ1-2, with a tentative D call TRBD1 (6 bases). This CDR3 spans 13 amino acids. Per the germline V gene, CDR1 is SGHDT and CDR2 is YYEEEE. Trimming stripped 4 bases from V and 4 bases from J, with 11 bases between.

The V gene is TRBV27, the J gene TRBJ2-1; 15 nucleotides line up with TRBD2. The V segment lost 3 bases and the J segment 8 bases; nucleotides outside the gene matches: 8. The CDR3 contains 17 residues. CDR1 MNHEY and CDR2 SMNVEV come from the germline V gene (reference sequence). CDR3 protein: CASSLWTSGRGLHEQFF. The CDR3 DNA follows: TGTGCCAGCAGTTTGTGGACTAGCGGGAGGGGCCTCCATGAGCAGTTCTTC.

The rearrangement joins TRBV9 to TRBJ1-4; no clear D gene. The V end lost 2 bases, the J end lost 6 bases, and 11 bases lay between the germline ends. The germline CDR1 and CDR2 sequences are SGDLS and YYNGEE. The CDR3 spans 14 residues. The CDR3 sequence: CASSVGEYDEKLFF. Here the CDR3 DNA reads TGTGCCAGCAGCGTTGGAGAGTACGATGAAAAACTGTTTTTT. The complete variable domain, with remaining parts taken from reference TRBV9 and TRBJ1-4, reads DSGVTQTPKHLITATGQRVTLRCSPRSGDLSVYWYQQSLDQGLQFLIQYYNGEERAKGNILERFSAQQFPDLHSELNLSSLELGDSALYFCASSVGEYDEKLFFGSGTQLSVL.

The chain joins TRBV28 to TRBJ1-6; weak D call: TRBD1 (5 bases). V shed 6 bases and J shed 8 bases, with 17 bases lying between them. From germline, CDR1 is MDHEN and CDR2 SYDVKM. The CDR3 contains 15 residues. CDR3 protein: CASSSSMIGDSPLHF. The CDR3, as DNA: TGTGCCAGCAGCTCCTCCATGATAGGGGATTCACCCCTCCACTTT.

This sequence joins TRBV5-1 and TRBJ2-5; maybe TRBD1 (5 bases). The CDR3 is made up of 14 amino acids. V was pared by 4 bases and J by 5 bases, with 15 bases between. Per germline, CDR1 SGHRS and CDR2 YFSETQ. The CDR3 sequence: CASSGPGIGETQYF. The CDR3 bases are TGCGCCAGCAGCGGGCCAGGGATAGGGGAGACCCAGTACTTC.